This entry describes one TCR beta chain. These data come from a study of regulatory T cells in long-lasting Graves disease. Library construction for TCR beta used iRepertoire HTBI primers and Arm-PCR of CDR3 regions. One entry per CDR3 protein results from TCRdb running MiXCR on the multiplex PCR reads. The table lists 550,000 or so distinct CDR3 sequences, around 12% of them singletons. The CDR3 length is 15 residues. J was trimmed by 9 bases and V by 4 bases; bases with no gene match: 6. Germline V gene lookup returns CDR1 LNHDA and CDR2 SQIVND (reference sequence). Time point: newly diagnosed GD, antithyroid drugs for less than 3 months. The authors made the TCR library using RNA they extracted from PBMCs. This same sample was also part of a study on T cells in Graves' hyperthyroidism and ophthalmopathy.

Material: peripheral blood mononuclear cells (PBMCs), obtained at new diagnosis, from a patient treated with antithyroid drugs. This sequence was found in a woman aged 25 to 39 with Graves disease. The chain employs TRBV19 and TRBJ2-1; 13 bases line up with TRBD2. CDR3 coding DNA: TGTGCCAGTAGTACGACTAGCGGGAGGTGGAGTGAGCAGTTCTTC. Encoded protein: CASSTTSGRWSEQFF.